This T cell receptor beta chain was retrieved from a study of blood T cells in healthy people across ages. A second PCR of roughly 7 to 11 cycles used a sample-barcoded 5' primer and a J-beta primer mix. MiXCR was run by TCRdb on the 5' RACE reads, yielding one entry per CDR3 protein. The repertoire holds 650,000 or so distinct CDR3 sequences, with approximately 52% as singletons. Isolating PBMCs gave at least 6 million of these cells per sample. CDR1 SGHRS and CDR2 YFSETQ come from the germline V gene. The CDR3 totals 13 residues. The chain carries TRBV5-1 and TRBJ2-7; D unclear. The J call is doubtful: the DNA matches TRBJ2-5 better. The TCR originated in a woman older than 75 in good health. Sequencing used blood. The CDR3 DNA follows: TGCGCCAGCGGCACGGAGACGACAGAGACCCAGTACTTC. Its translation is CASGTETTETQYF.